What follows are 23 T cell receptor beta chains derived from one specimen sequenced in a study of CD8+ T cells in alopecia areata. cDNA prepared by RNA extraction and subsequent reverse transcription served as the template for sequencing. The data were produced by immunoSEQ multiplex PCR, yet TCRdb's version contains in-frame clones alone and is incomplete. The table records 190,000 or so clones, approximately 56% of them present only once. Treatment meaning: oral pan-JAK inhibitor, 5-10 mg twice daily. Sequenced here: CD4+ T cells sorted from blood, sampled at week 4, from a patient treated with tofacitinib. These receptors came from a human donor with alopecia areata.

The chain uses TRBV5-4 and TRBJ2-5; possibly TRBD1 for D (5 bases). The CDR3 is 14 amino acids. V shed 2 bases and J shed 1 base, with 9 bases lying between them. Germline CDR1 SGHNT, CDR2 YYREEE (reference sequence). CDR3 bases: TGTGCCAGCAGCTTAGCAGGGTCCCAAGAGACCCAGTACTTC. It yields the protein CASSLAGSQETQYF.

The V gene is TRBV2, the J gene TRBJ1-4, with D possibly being TRBD1 (6 bases). V was clipped by 5 bases and J by 7 bases, with 8 bases between them. The CDR3 length is 12 residues. Looked up from germline, CDR1 is SNHLY and CDR2 is FYNNEI. CDR3 in amino acids: CASSYRVEKLFF. CDR3 bases: TGTGCCAGCAGTTACAGGGTTGAAAAACTGTTTTTT.

The chain employs TRBV23-1 and TRBJ1-2; 8 nucleotides match TRBD1. TRBV23-1 is an ORF, and what it does is uncertain. With V trimmed by 4 bases and J by 4 bases, 20 bases remained unmatched. CDR3 size: 19 residues. The CDR3 loop is CASSLPPLSTQGAFYGYTF. The CDR3 DNA is TGCGCCAGCAGTCTACCTCCGTTATCCACCCAGGGGGCGTTCTATGGCTACACCTTC.

The genes are TRBV4-1 and TRBJ1-2; a possible D gene is TRBD1 (5 bases). V lost 0 bases and J lost 4, with 12 bases in between. The CDR3 sequence is 15 residues long. Germline lookup yields CDR1 MGHRA and CDR2 YSYEKL. The chain's CDR3 is CASSQELRGPYGYTF. In nucleotides, the CDR3 is TGCGCCAGCAGCCAAGAGCTAAGGGGCCCCTATGGCTACACCTTC.

This clone was picked up a small number of times. V usage is TRBV29-1 and J usage is TRBJ2-3; D unresolved. The germline CDR1 and CDR2 sequences are SQVTM and ANQGSEA. The CDR3 has 10 amino acids. V was trimmed by 7 bases and J by 1 base, leaving 3 bases between them. This chain's CDR3 is CSAGTDTQYF. CDR3 DNA: TGCAGCGCGGGCACAGATACGCAGTATTTT.

The gene calls are TRBV29-1 and TRBJ2-1; TRBD2 matches 12 bases. Trimming cost V 4 bases and J 0 bases; bases outside gene matches: 4. CDR3 length: 16 residues. Germline V gene data show CDR1 as SQVTM and CDR2 as ANQGSEA. This CDR3 is CSVVPGLAGSYNEQFF. The DNA of the CDR3 is TGCAGCGTTGTTCCGGGACTAGCGGGCTCCTACAATGAGCAGTTCTTC.

In this sample, this clone turned up a few times. The chain has TRBV7-6 and TRBJ2-5; no clear D. Trimming pared 4 bases from V and 5 bases from J, leaving 8 bases between. The CDR3 is 12 amino acids. The germline V gene encodes CDR1 SGHVS and CDR2 FNYEAQ. The CDR3 DNA is TGTGCCAGCAGCTCAGTGGGGGAGACCCAGTACTTC. Translation gives CASSSVGETQYF. Full variable domain (remainder filled in from reference TRBV7-6 and TRBJ2-5): GAGVSQSPRYKVTKRGQDVALRCDPISGHVSLYWYRQALGQGPEFLTYFNYEAQQDKSGLPNDRFSAERPEGSISTLTIQRTEQRDSAMYRCASSSVGETQYFGPGTRLLVL.

J is TRBJ2-3 and V is TRBV2, with 8 positions matching TRBD2. After removal of 9 bases from V and 5 bases from J, the junction contained 13 bases not matched to a gene. Germline CDR1 SNHLY, CDR2 FYNNEI. This CDR3 is 15 amino acids long. CDR3 amino acids: CARVTSGTREDTQYF. The DNA of the CDR3 is TGTGCCAGAGTCACATCCGGGACTAGGGAAGATACGCAGTATTTT.

With respect to this clone: An end of the junction differs from the germline gene, which may be a read error. V gene TRBV7-7 combines with J gene TRBJ2-7; a weak D match, TRBD1 (5 bases). CDR3 length equals 14 residues. Germline V gene lookup returns CDR1 SSHAT and CDR2 FNYEAQ (reference sequence). As DNA, the CDR3 is TGTGCTAGCAGCTTAGAGCTGGGGCTGTACGAGCAGTACTTC. Translated: CASSLELGLYEQYF.

V and J are TRBV7-9 and TRBJ1-5, with D possibly being TRBD1 (5 bases). This CDR3 is 18 amino acids long. V dropped 5 bases and J dropped 2 bases, with 22 bases sitting between them. Germline CDR1 reads SEHNR; CDR2 reads FQNEAQ (reference sequence). The CDR3 sequence: CASSSRGLKVQGNQPQHF. In DNA form, the CDR3 reads TGTGCCAGCAGCAGCCGGGGCTTAAAAGTCCAGGGCAATCAGCCCCAGCATTTT.

The chain has TRBV5-1 and TRBJ2-7; 7 bases align to TRBD1. After removal of 1 base from V and 3 bases from J, the junction contained 7 bases not matched to a gene. This CDR3 contains 15 residues. The germline V gene encodes CDR1 SGHRS and CDR2 YFSETQ. In DNA form, the CDR3 reads TGCGCCAGCAGCTTGCGAGAACAGGGGATCTACGAGCAGTACTTC. Residues: CASSLREQGIYEQYF.

The sample holds a few counts of this clone. The rearrangement links TRBV30 to TRBJ1-2; 10 bases agree with TRBD1. J gave up 7 bases and V 5 bases, and 10 bases lay outside the gene matches. This CDR3 has 14 amino acids. Germline CDR1 reads GTSNPN; CDR2 reads SVGIG (reference sequence). This CDR3 is CAWVGTGVFRGYTF. CDR3 bases: TGTGCCTGGGTTGGGACAGGGGTTTTTCGTGGCTACACCTTC.

The chain couples TRBV5-1 to TRBJ2-1, with D maybe TRBD1 (5 bases). Germline CDR1 SGHRS, CDR2 YFSETQ. V gave up 4 bases and J gave up 10 bases, with 9 bases separating them. This CDR3 comprises 11 residues. DNA of the CDR3: TGCGCCAGCAGCGAAGGACAAGAGCAGTTCTTC. This translates into CASSEGQEQFF.

This clone was found a few times. The chain recombines TRBV7-6 with TRBJ1-5, with D possibly being TRBD1 (5 bases). Germline-derived CDR1 and CDR2 are SGHVS and FNYEAQ. Trimming left V 6 bases short and J 8 bases short, with 11 bases between. The CDR3 is 12 amino acids. The CDR3 loop reads CASSRRGEPQHF. The CDR3 DNA follows: TGTGCCAGCAGTCGACGGGGGGAGCCCCAGCATTTT.

The J gene is TRBJ1-2, the V gene TRBV30, with D possibly TRBD1 on 5 matching bases. The CDR3 runs to 12 residues. The V gene lost 7 bases and the J gene lost 4 bases, with 13 bases spanning the gap. Germline V lookup: CDR1 GTSNPN, CDR2 SVGIG (reference sequence). CDR3 sequence (DNA): TGTGCCTCCCGTTCGGGGGGCTATGGCTACACCTTC. Protein product: CASRSGGYGYTF.

This clone was observed many times. The rearrangement links TRBV7-4 to TRBJ1-5, with a possible D match to TRBD1 (5 bases). The CDR3 spans 16 residues. Per germline, CDR1 SGHVT and CDR2 SQSDAQ. V was pared by 5 bases and J by 0 bases, with 14 bases between. CDR3 sequence (DNA): TGTGCCAGCAGCCAAACTGGGGCATGTAGCAATCAGCCCCAGCATTTT. It yields the protein CASSQTGACSNQPQHF.

This clone was picked up one time. The chain couples TRBV5-4 to TRBJ2-3; tentatively, D is TRBD1 (6 bases). The CDR3 loop spans 15 amino acids. Germline V gene lookup returns CDR1 SGHNT and CDR2 YYREEE (reference sequence). Deletions cut 4 bases from V and 5 bases from J, with 17 bases between. The CDR3 sequence: CASSPLGAQGDTQYF. In DNA form, the CDR3 reads TGTGCCAGCAGCCCGCTGGGGGCGCAGGGAGATACGCAGTATTTT.

The chain links TRBV7-2 to TRBJ2-7; 8 bases are a match to TRBD1. Germline V gene data show CDR1 as SGHTA and CDR2 as FQGNSA. CDR3 length: 14 amino acids. V shed 2 bases, J shed 6 bases, and the junction held 6 bases outside the gene matches. CDR3 region: CASSLLHRGTEQYF. In DNA, the CDR3 is TGTGCCAGCAGCTTACTGCACAGGGGGACCGAGCAGTACTTC.

This clone has just a few counts. The J gene is TRBJ2-5, the V gene TRBV12-5, with D unclear. The CDR3 spans 12 residues. Trimming left V 6 bases short and J 1 base short, with 6 bases between. Germline V gene lookup returns CDR1 LGHNT and CDR2 FRNRAP. CDR3 coding DNA: TGTGCTAGTGGGACCCCCCAAGAGACCCAGTACTTC. Translation: CASGTPQETQYF.

V gene TRBV7-2 combines with J gene TRBJ2-7, with D perhaps matching TRBD2 (7 bases). Trimming shortened V by 5 bases and J by 1 base, and 12 bases separated the two germline ends. From germline, CDR1 is SGHTA and CDR2 FQGNSA. The CDR3 length is 14 residues. This CDR3 is CASSPRGGSYEQYF. The CDR3 nucleotides read TGTGCCAGCAGCCCAAGGGGGGGGTCCTACGAGCAGTACTTC.

A few counts support this clone. This chain uses TRBV30 with TRBJ1-4, with 7 nucleotides matching TRBD1. Germline values: CDR1 GTSNPN, CDR2 SVGIG (reference sequence). The CDR3 covers 15 residues. The J segment lost 2 bases and the V segment lost 4 bases, leaving 7 bases of the junction unmatched. CDR3 DNA sequence: TGTGCCTGGATCGGTAGGGGACAGACTAATGAAAAACTGTTTTTT. Residues: CAWIGRGQTNEKLFF.

This chain joins TRBV25-1 and TRBJ2-7, with a weak D call TRBD2 (5 bases). The V gene lost 2 bases and the J gene lost 0 bases, with 11 bases spanning the gap. CDR3 length: 15 amino acids. The germline CDR1 and CDR2 sequences are MGHDK and SYGVNS. The chain's CDR3 is CASSELGGSSYEQYF. In DNA form, the CDR3 reads TGTGCCAGCAGTGAACTTGGAGGAAGCTCCTACGAGCAGTACTTC.

In DNA form, the CDR3 reads TGTGCCAGCAGTGCTGCTCCTCAAGGCGAGCAGTACTTC. Translation gives CASSAAPQGEQYF. The chain uses TRBV27 and TRBJ2-7, with no clear D. The CDR3 has 13 residues. Germline V gene lookup returns CDR1 MNHEY and CDR2 SMNVEV (reference sequence). Trimming stripped 5 bases from V and 6 bases from J, with 14 bases between.